The sequence of this TCR beta chain was determined in a study of CD8+ T cells in alopecia areata. Study in general: Those treated were given oral tofacitinib at 5 to 10 mg twice daily.

Germline CDR1 reads SEHNR; CDR2 reads FQNEAQ (reference sequence). Trimming removed 5 bases at V and 9 bases at J, with 13 bases between. CDR3 size: 12 residues. Treatment of the sample: oral pan-JAK inhibitor, 5-10 mg twice daily. TCR sequencing used cDNA made by reverse transcription of extracted RNA. Profiled with immunoSEQ multiplex PCR; TCRdb holds only in-frame clones, not every one. Of some 200,000 clones in the sample, under 60% are singletons; the top ten hold roughly 12%. V and J are TRBV7-9 and TRBJ1-2, with unresolved D. The receptor's source is a human donor with alopecia areata. The source was CD8+ T cells sorted from blood, collected at week 24, from a patient treated with tofacitinib. The CDR3 coding sequence is TGTGCCAGCAGCGAAAACTGGTTAAGCTACACCTTC. Translating gives CASSENWLSYTF.